This TCR beta chain was captured in a study of T cells after yellow fever vaccination. Across the study: Low-cell-number fractions were prepared with SMART-Seq v4 Ultra Low Input.

This clonotype has more than one count but fewer than ten. Its matching antigen is unknown. The ends were cut back, 3 bases at V and 5 bases at J, with 10 bases in the middle. The CDR3 is 13 amino acids. CDR1 and CDR2 from the germline V gene are MNHEY and SMNVEV (reference sequence). Findings of the study overall: The secondary response was weaker, and its peak arrived faster, on day 5 versus 15.

By 5'RACE template switching, TCR cDNA was produced, with a universal primer site and UMIs added in the process. TCRdb recomputed calls from the 5' RACE reads with MiXCR, one row per CDR3 protein. The repertoire has 500,000 to 650,000 distinct CDR3 sequences, 17% of them found once; the top ten carry approximately 15%. J is TRBJ1-1 and V is TRBV27, with D possibly TRBD1 on 5 matching bases. The input for sequencing was PBMCs, taken more than 4 days after the first yellow fever vaccination. The receptor was derived from a man between 18 and 35 years old who received the YFV17D yellow fever vaccine. The CDR3 coding sequence is TGTGCCAGCAGTTTTCAGGAGGGGACTGAAGCTTTCTTT. This gives the protein CASSFQEGTEAFF.